A single sample is the source of the 28 T cell receptor beta chains below, sequenced in a study of Ad26.COV2.S vaccination and SARS-CoV-2 variants. Stated treatment: some 20 received Ad26.COV2.S at low or high dose, single or two shots; about 5 received placebo; per-sample allocation not given. Following the first vaccine or placebo injection, samples were taken on day 63. This table comes from immunoSEQ multiplex PCR, and its TCRdb copy is limited to in-frame clones, with some not included. This sample carries about 410,000 clones, around 89% of them seen once, and the ten largest clones take under 2%. The input for sequencing was peripheral blood, taken in a trial of Ad26.COV2.S vaccine versus placebo. The receptors stem from a person aged 18-60 years who received the Ad26.COV2.S COVID-19 vaccine or a placebo.

The chain carries TRBV30 and TRBJ2-7; D ambiguous. The CDR3 sequence is 11 residues long. Germline V gene lookup returns CDR1 GTSNPN and CDR2 SVGIG (reference sequence). The ends were cut back, 4 bases at V and 1 base at J, with 5 bases in the middle. The CDR3 nucleotides are TGTGCCTGGACTACTTCCTACGAGCAGTACTTC. Its protein is CAWTTSYEQYF.

The rearrangement joins TRBV27 to TRBJ2-6; D ambiguous. The V gene's germline CDR1 is MNHEY and CDR2 SMNVEV (reference sequence). The CDR3 is 14 amino acids. V was cut by 2 bases and J by 2 bases, with 4 bases left in between. The CDR3 coding sequence is TGTGCCAGCAGTTTAGAAGCTGGGGCCAACGTCCTGACTTTC. Amino acid sequence: CASSLEAGANVLTF.

The CDR3 loop is CATSRDREGEKLFF. The CDR3 bases are TGTGCCACCAGCAGGGACAGGGAGGGGGAAAAACTGTTTTTT. V is TRBV15 and J is TRBJ1-4; 8 bases align to TRBD1. V shed 3 bases, J shed 8 bases, and the junction held 5 bases outside the gene matches. Germline CDR1 LNHNV, CDR2 YYDKDF (reference sequence). CDR3 length: 14 amino acids.

The chain has TRBV6-7 and TRBJ2-6; D gene unclear. TRBV6-7 is placed among ORFs of uncertain function. V lost 8 bases, J lost 5 bases, and 22 bases lay in between. The CDR3 runs 17 residues. CDR3: CASGHVWTLLWANVLTF. The CDR3 DNA reads TGTGCCAGCGGCCACGTTTGGACGCTCTTGTGGGCCAACGTCCTGACTTTC.

The chain has TRBV15 and TRBJ2-2; the D is unclear. The CDR3 totals 14 residues. Germline lookup yields CDR1 LNHNV and CDR2 YYDKDF (reference sequence). The V end lost 4 bases, the J end lost 0 bases, and 6 bases lay between the germline ends. CDR3 sequence (DNA): TGTGCCACCAGCATTCATTCGAACACCGGGGAGCTGTTTTTT. This encodes CATSIHSNTGELFF. The full variable domain, in which reference TRBV15 and TRBJ2-2 provide the parts outside the CDR3, is DAMVIQNPRYQVTQFGKPVTLSCSQTLNHNVMYWYQQKSSQAPKLLFHYYDKDFNNEADTPDNFQSRRPNTSFCFLDIRSPGLGDTAMYLCATSIHSNTGELFFGEGSRLTVL.

About this clone itself: Other nucleotide sequences from this sample produce the same CDR3. This chain connects TRBV24-1 to TRBJ2-3; the match to TRBD1 covers 7 bases. Germline CDR1 and CDR2: KGHDR and SFDVKD. The CDR3 is 15 amino acids. Unmatched junction bases numbered 4, after V lost 4 bases and J lost 1 base. The CDR3 DNA is TGTGCCACCAGTGACCCCGGACAGGGCACAGATACGCAGTATTTT. Protein product: CATSDPGQGTDTQYF.

The chain couples TRBV2 to TRBJ1-1; the match to TRBD1 covers 9 bases. This CDR3 has 16 amino acids. J gave up 3 bases and V 4 bases, and 9 bases lay outside the gene matches. CDR1 and CDR2 (germline): SNHLY, FYNNEI. The CDR3 DNA reads TGTGCCAGCAGTGTTGACAGGGGGTTTTCGTACACTGAAGCTTTCTTT. It encodes CASSVDRGFSYTEAFF.

A single count supports this clone. The chain is built from TRBV13 and TRBJ2-2; 10 bases line up with TRBD2. V dropped 2 bases and J dropped 1; count of bases not matched to a gene: 7. CDR3 length: 18 residues. Germline assignment: CDR1 PRHDT and CDR2 FYEKMQ (reference sequence). For the CDR3, the DNA is TGTGCCAGCAGCTTATACATAGCGGGAGGAAGGAACACCGGGGAGCTGTTTTTT. This gives the protein CASSLYIAGGRNTGELFF.

The J gene is TRBJ1-1, the V gene TRBV6-5; D is uncertain. From germline, CDR1 is MNHEY and CDR2 SVGAGI. The ends were cut back, 8 bases at V and 3 bases at J, with 4 bases in the middle. This CDR3 is built from 10 residues. In nucleotides, the CDR3 is TGTGCCAGCGCCTACACTGAAGCTTTCTTT. Encoded protein: CASAYTEAFF.

This clone occurred once. The genes are TRBV19 and TRBJ1-4; D is perhaps TRBD1 (5 bases). With 2 bases removed from V and 3 bases from J, the gap between germline ends came to 7 bases. Germline V CDR1 and CDR2: LNHDA, SQIVND (reference sequence). This CDR3 has 14 amino acids. This chain's CDR3 is CASSIRGANEKLFF. CDR3 nucleotides: TGTGCCAGTAGTATAAGAGGGGCTAATGAAAAACTGTTTTTT.

The chain carries TRBV19 and TRBJ1-3; D remains ambiguous. The ends were cut back, 4 bases at V and 0 bases at J, with 10 bases in the middle. Germline lookup yields CDR1 LNHDA and CDR2 SQIVND (reference sequence). CDR3 length: 15 residues. DNA of the CDR3: TGTGCCAGTAGTACCGGACCGAACTCTGGAAACACCATATATTTT. It codes for CASSTGPNSGNTIYF.

This chain joins TRBV6-6 and TRBJ1-5; TRBD1 might be the D (5 bases). Trimming took 0 bases from V and 7 from J, leaving 10 bases between them. Per the germline V gene, CDR1 is MNHNY and CDR2 is SVGAGI (reference sequence). The CDR3 spans 14 residues. The CDR3 spells CASSYSSRDQPQHF. DNA of the CDR3: TGTGCCAGCAGTTACTCGAGTCGGGACCAGCCCCAGCATTTT.

This clone was seen only once. V gene TRBV7-3 combines with J gene TRBJ2-2; D is possibly TRBD2 (5 bases). Germline V gene lookup returns CDR1 SGHTA and CDR2 FQGTGA. Trimming cost V 2 bases and J 4 bases, with 11 bases left between them. The CDR3 is 15 amino acids. CDR3 sequence (DNA): TGTGCCAGCAGCTTACCGGGATCCCCCACCGGGGAGCTGTTTTTT. It is translated as CASSLPGSPTGELFF. The full variable domain, rest sourced from reference TRBV7-3 and TRBJ2-2, is GAGVSQTPSNKVTEKGKYVELRCDPISGHTALYWYRQSLGQGPEFLIYFQGTGAADDSGLPNDRFFAVRPEGSVSTLKIQRTERGDSAVYLCASSLPGSPTGELFFGEGSRLTVL.

The rearrangement joins TRBV27 to TRBJ2-6, with D possibly being TRBD2 (6 bases). CDR1 and CDR2 (germline): MNHEY, SMNVEV (reference sequence). This CDR3 is 13 amino acids long. V was shortened by 8 bases and J by 1 base, with 6 bases between the two germline ends. This CDR3 reads CASGGSGANVLTF. The CDR3 DNA sequence: TGTGCCAGCGGGGGGTCTGGGGCCAACGTCCTGACTTTC. Full variable domain (remainder filled in from reference TRBV27 and TRBJ2-6): EAQVTQNPRYLITVTGKKLTVTCSQNMNHEYMSWYRQDPGLGLRQIYYSMNVEVTDKGDVPEGYKVSRKEKRNFPLILESPSPNQTSLYFCASGGSGANVLTFGAGSRLTVL.

The V gene is TRBV20-1, the J gene TRBJ2-5; D unclear. The CDR3 loop spans 12 amino acids. V was shortened by 4 bases and J by 0 bases, with 6 bases between the two germline ends. CDR1 DFQATT and CDR2 SNEGSKA come from the germline V gene (reference sequence). CDR3 DNA sequence: TGCAGTGCTAATGACTACCAAGAGACCCAGTACTTC. It is translated as CSANDYQETQYF.

V is TRBV5-4 and J is TRBJ1-6; D uncertain. This CDR3 region has 13 residues. Germline lookup yields CDR1 SGHNT and CDR2 YYREEE (reference sequence). V shed 3 bases and J shed 6 bases, with 7 bases lying between them. CDR3 sequence: CASSYDLNSPLHF. The DNA of the CDR3 is TGTGCCAGCAGCTATGATCTTAATTCACCCCTCCACTTT.

The gene calls are TRBV19 and TRBJ2-2; 7 bases are a match to TRBD2. CDR3 length: 15 residues. Germline lookup yields CDR1 LNHDA and CDR2 SQIVND (reference sequence). Trimming took 7 bases from V and 5 from J; bases not matched to a gene: 10. DNA for the CDR3: TGTGCCAGTATATCGGGAGGAGTGTCTACCGGGGAGCTGTTTTTT. It yields the protein CASISGGVSTGELFF.

This clone was observed a few times. V gene TRBV7-2 combines with J gene TRBJ1-6; no clear D gene. Germline V lookup: CDR1 SGHTA, CDR2 FQGNSA. The CDR3 has 17 amino acids. V was shortened by 1 base and J by 0 bases, with 10 bases between the two germline ends. The CDR3 DNA reads TGTGCCAGCAGCTTAGAAGGACCTTCCTCCTATAATTCACCCCTCCACTTT. Translating it yields CASSLEGPSSYNSPLHF.

The chain employs TRBV11-2 and TRBJ2-3, with 7 bases lining up with TRBD1. Per germline, CDR1 SGHAT and CDR2 FQNNGV. This CDR3 has 17 residues. Trimming took 2 bases from V and 1 from J; bases not matched to a gene: 9. CDR3 sequence: CASSLTSTGLGTDTQYF. CDR3 DNA: TGTGCCAGCAGCTTAACTTCGACAGGGCTTGGCACAGATACGCAGTATTTT.

The chain links TRBV7-3 to TRBJ2-3; D perhaps matches TRBD2 (6 bases). The CDR3 has 14 residues. V lost 3 bases, J lost 1 base, and 8 bases lay in between. The germline V gene has CDR1 SGHTA and CDR2 FQGTGA. The chain's CDR3 is CASSFSGGTDTQYF. The CDR3 region has the DNA TGTGCCAGCAGCTTTAGCGGAGGCACAGATACGCAGTATTTT.

The rearrangement uses TRBV5-1 and TRBJ1-1; 8 nucleotides agree with TRBD1. The CDR3 totals 16 residues. The V segment lost 3 bases and the J segment 1 base; nucleotides outside the gene matches: 8. Germline values: CDR1 SGHRS, CDR2 YFSETQ. In DNA form, the CDR3 reads TGCGCCAGCAGCTCGGGACAGGTCGGTAGGAACACTGAAGCTTTCTTT. Protein product: CASSSGQVGRNTEAFF.

A word on this clone: This likely reflects a read error, since a far larger clone is one base away. The gene calls are TRBV12-3 or TRBV12-4 and TRBJ2-2, with TRBD1 matching 7 bases. CDR3 length: 12 residues. The V segment lost 5 bases and the J segment 6 bases; nucleotides outside the gene matches: 0. The CDR3 protein is CASSQGAGELFF. The CDR3 nucleotides read TGTGCCAGCAGTCAGGGGGCCGGGGAGCTGTTTTTT.

This clone was found a few times. The V gene is TRBV11-1, the J gene TRBJ2-7; TRBD1 agrees at 7 bases. J was trimmed by 4 bases and V by 4 bases; bases with no gene match: 10. Germline V gene lookup returns CDR1 SGHAT and CDR2 FQDESV (reference sequence). The CDR3 runs to 15 residues. The CDR3 here is CASSSVGTVGYEQYF. The CDR3 DNA follows: TGTGCCAGCAGCTCCGTGGGGACAGTGGGTTACGAGCAGTACTTC.

The V call is TRBV6-1, the J call TRBJ2-1; 8 bases line up with TRBD2. The length of the CDR3 is 17 residues. CDR1 is MNHNS, CDR2 SASEGT, per germline. V lost 3 bases to trimming and J lost 7 bases; unmatched junction nucleotides: 14. As DNA, the CDR3 is TGTGCCAGCAGTGACCCTATAGCCGGACTAGCAGGGAATGAGCAGTTCTTC. The encoded protein is CASSDPIAGLAGNEQFF.

Written as DNA, the CDR3 is TGTGCCATCAGTGAGGGACAGGAGAGCTCCTACGAGCAGTACTTC. As protein: CAISEGQESSYEQYF. This chain connects TRBV10-3 to TRBJ2-7, with TRBD1 matching 7 bases. The CDR3 contains 15 residues. V was clipped by 2 bases and J by 0 bases; unmatched bases: 4. Germline CDR1 ENHRY, CDR2 SYGVKD.

The V gene is TRBV7-9, the J gene TRBJ2-3, with a tentative D call TRBD2 (5 bases). V lost 1 base to trimming and J lost 0 bases, with 14 bases between them. CDR3 size: 17 residues. The V gene's germline CDR1 is SEHNR and CDR2 FQNEAQ (reference sequence). CDR3 in DNA: TGTGCCAGCAGCTTAGGGGTTGCTAGCCTTAGCACAGATACGCAGTATTTT. It encodes CASSLGVASLSTDTQYF.

The genes are TRBV12-3 or TRBV12-4 and TRBJ2-2, with D unclear. The V and J ends lost 8 bases and 4 bases respectively, with 5 bases between them. This CDR3 has 11 residues. The chain's CDR3 is CASRGTGELFF. Here the CDR3 DNA reads TGTGCCAGCCGAGGCACCGGGGAGCTGTTTTTT.

The chain has TRBV28 and TRBJ2-2; tentatively, D is TRBD2 (7 bases). This CDR3 contains 17 residues. V lost 3 bases to trimming and J lost 4 bases, with 18 bases between them. Germline V gene sequence: CDR1 MDHEN, CDR2 SYDVKM. CDR3 in amino acids: CASSFPAGGAFTGELFF. CDR3 in DNA: TGTGCCAGCAGTTTCCCCGCTGGGGGGGCGTTCACCGGGGAGCTGTTTTTT.